This TCR beta chain was sequenced during a study of T-cell memory formation after mild COVID-19. Broader study findings: Clones which contracted sat mainly in CM and EM if CD4+, and in EMRA if CD8+. Day 15 to 85 contractors were CD4/CD8 balanced; later expanders leaned CD4+.

Notes on this clonotype: As yet, its antigen is unknown. The germline gene is not matched at one end of the junction; a read error may be the cause.

CDR3 length equals 15 residues. CDR1 and CDR2 from the germline V gene are MGHRA and YSYEKL. 5'RACE with constant-segment primers built TCRalpha and TCRbeta cDNA libraries with UMIs. TCRdb used MiXCR to reprocess the 5' RACE reads, holding one entry per CDR3 protein. Among hundreds of thousands of distinct CDR3 sequences listed, around 21% were seen once. Sequencing was carried out using PBMCs or a T cell subset sorted from them (not recorded which). The rearrangement links TRBV4-1 to TRBJ1-2; TRBD1 matches 9 bases. This clonotype originated in an adult woman who had mild COVID-19 (a few samples of this study predate the infection). Cell type and time point are not known. CDR3 DNA: TGCGCCAGAAGCCCCGGGGGACAGGGCATAATCGGCTACACCTTC. Translating gives CARSPGGQGIIGYTF.